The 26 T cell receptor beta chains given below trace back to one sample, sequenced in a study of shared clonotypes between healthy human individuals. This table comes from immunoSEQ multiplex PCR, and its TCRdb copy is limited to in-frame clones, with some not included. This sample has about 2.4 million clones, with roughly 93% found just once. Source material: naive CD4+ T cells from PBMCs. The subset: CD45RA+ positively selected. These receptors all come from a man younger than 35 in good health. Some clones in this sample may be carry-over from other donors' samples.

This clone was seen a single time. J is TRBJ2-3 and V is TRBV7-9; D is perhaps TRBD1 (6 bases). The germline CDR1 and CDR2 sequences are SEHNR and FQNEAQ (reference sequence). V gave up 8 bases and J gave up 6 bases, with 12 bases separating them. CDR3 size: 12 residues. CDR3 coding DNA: TGTGCCAGCTTAAAAGGGGGTGATACGCAGTATTTT. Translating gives CASLKGGDTQYF.

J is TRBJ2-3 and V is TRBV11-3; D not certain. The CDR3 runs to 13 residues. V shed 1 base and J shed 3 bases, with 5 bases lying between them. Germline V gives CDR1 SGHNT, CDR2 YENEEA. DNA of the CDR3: TGTGCCAGCAGCTTAGCGGCTACAGATACGCAGTATTTT. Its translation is CASSLAATDTQYF.

Here the CDR3 DNA reads TGTGCCAGCCGTAGAGCGGGAGGTGACTACGAGCAGTACTTC. Translated: CASRRAGGDYEQYF. The rearrangement links TRBV27 to TRBJ2-7, with TRBD2 identical over 9 bases. The CDR3 covers 14 residues. The V gene's germline CDR1 is MNHEY and CDR2 SMNVEV (reference sequence). Trimming took 8 bases from V and 3 from J; bases not matched to a gene: 8.

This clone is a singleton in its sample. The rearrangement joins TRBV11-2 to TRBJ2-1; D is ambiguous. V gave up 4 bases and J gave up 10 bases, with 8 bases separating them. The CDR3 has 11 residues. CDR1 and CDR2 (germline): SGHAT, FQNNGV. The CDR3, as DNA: TGTGCCAGCAGCTCGTATCTAGAGCAGTTCTTC. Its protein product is CASSSYLEQFF.

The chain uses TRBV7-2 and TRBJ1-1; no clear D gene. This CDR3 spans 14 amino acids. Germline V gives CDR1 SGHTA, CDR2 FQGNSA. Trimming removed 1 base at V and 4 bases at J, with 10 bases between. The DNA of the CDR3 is TGTGCCAGCAGCTTAGGGAAGGTGGTCACTGAAGCTTTCTTT. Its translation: CASSLGKVVTEAFF.

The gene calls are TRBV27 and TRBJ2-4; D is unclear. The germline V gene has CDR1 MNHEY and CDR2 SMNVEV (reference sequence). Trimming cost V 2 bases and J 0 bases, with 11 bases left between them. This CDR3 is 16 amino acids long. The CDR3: CASSLNRVIAKNIQYF. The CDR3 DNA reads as TGTGCCAGCAGTTTAAATCGGGTTATAGCCAAAAACATTCAGTACTTC.

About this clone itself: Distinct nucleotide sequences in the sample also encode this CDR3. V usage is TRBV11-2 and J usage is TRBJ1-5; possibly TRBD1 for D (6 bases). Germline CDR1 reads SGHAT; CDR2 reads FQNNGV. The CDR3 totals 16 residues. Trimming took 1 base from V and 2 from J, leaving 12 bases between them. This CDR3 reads CASSLGTGSGNQPQHF. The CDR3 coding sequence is TGTGCCAGCAGCTTAGGTACAGGGTCAGGCAATCAGCCCCAGCATTTT.

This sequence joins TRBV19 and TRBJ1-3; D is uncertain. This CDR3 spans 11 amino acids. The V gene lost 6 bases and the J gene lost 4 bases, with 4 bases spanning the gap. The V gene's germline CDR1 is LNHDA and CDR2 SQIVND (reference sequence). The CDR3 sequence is CASRLGNTIYF. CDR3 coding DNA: TGTGCCAGTAGGTTAGGAAACACCATATATTTT.

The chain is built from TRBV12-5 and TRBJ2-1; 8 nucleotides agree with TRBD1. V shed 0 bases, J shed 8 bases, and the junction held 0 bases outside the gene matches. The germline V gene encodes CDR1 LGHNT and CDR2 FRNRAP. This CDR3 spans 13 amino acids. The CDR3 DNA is TGTGCTAGTGGTTTGGTGGACAGGGATGAGCAGTTCTTC. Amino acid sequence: CASGLVDRDEQFF.

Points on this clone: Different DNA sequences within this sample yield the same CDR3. DNA of the CDR3: TGTGCCAGCAGACAAACAGGGGGCTCTTACAATGAGCAGTTCTTC. Protein: CASRQTGGSYNEQFF. The chain is built from TRBV28 and TRBJ2-1; TRBD1 matches at 9 bases. This CDR3 has 15 amino acids. CDR1 and CDR2 from the germline V gene are MDHEN and SYDVKM. J lost 4 bases, V lost 6 bases, and 7 bases had no gene match.

The CDR3: CASSLWDIGANTEAFF. As DNA, the CDR3 is TGTGCCAGCAGTTTATGGGACATCGGGGCGAACACTGAAGCTTTCTTT. The V call is TRBV27, the J call TRBJ1-1; D might be TRBD1 (6 bases). Per the germline V gene, CDR1 is MNHEY and CDR2 is SMNVEV (reference sequence). The V gene lost 1 base and the J gene lost 1 base, with 13 bases spanning the gap. The CDR3 contains 16 residues.

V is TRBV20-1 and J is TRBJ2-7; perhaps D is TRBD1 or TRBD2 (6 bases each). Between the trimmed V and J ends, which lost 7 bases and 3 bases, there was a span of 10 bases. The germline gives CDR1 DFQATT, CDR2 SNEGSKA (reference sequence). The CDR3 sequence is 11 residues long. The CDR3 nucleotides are TGCAGTGTTGGAGGGGGCTACGAGCAGTACTTC. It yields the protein CSVGGGYEQYF.

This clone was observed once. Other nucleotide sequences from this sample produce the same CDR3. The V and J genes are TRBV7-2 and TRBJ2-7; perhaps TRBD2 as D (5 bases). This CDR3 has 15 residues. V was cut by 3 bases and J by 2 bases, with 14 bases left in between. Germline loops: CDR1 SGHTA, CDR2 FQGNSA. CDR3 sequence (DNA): TGTGCCAGCAGCTTGGGGAGCGGACCTACCTACGAGCAGTACTTC. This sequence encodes CASSLGSGPTYEQYF.

The CDR3 protein is CASSSGTGDGYGYTF. DNA for the CDR3: TGTGCCAGCAGTTCAGGGACAGGGGATGGCTATGGCTACACCTTC. This chain uses TRBV28 with TRBJ1-2; 10 bases are shared with TRBD1. J was trimmed by 4 bases and V by 4 bases; bases with no gene match: 6. The length of the CDR3 is 15 residues. Germline CDR1 MDHEN, CDR2 SYDVKM.

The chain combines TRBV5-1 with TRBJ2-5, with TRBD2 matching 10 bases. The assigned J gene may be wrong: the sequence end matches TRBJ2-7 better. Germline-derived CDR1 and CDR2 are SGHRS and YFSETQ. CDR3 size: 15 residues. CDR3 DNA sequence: TGCGCCAGCTCCCCCGGGACTAGCGCAACCTACGAGCAGTACTTC. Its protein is CASSPGTSATYEQYF.

The CDR3 is CAWSLHEPGVAFF. Here the CDR3 DNA reads TGTGCCTGGAGCCTACATGAACCTGGCGTAGCTTTCTTT. The chain couples TRBV30 to TRBJ1-1; D ambiguous. V lost 3 bases, J lost 10 bases, and 18 bases lay in between. Germline CDR1 reads GTSNPN; CDR2 reads SVGIG (reference sequence). The CDR3 runs to 13 residues.

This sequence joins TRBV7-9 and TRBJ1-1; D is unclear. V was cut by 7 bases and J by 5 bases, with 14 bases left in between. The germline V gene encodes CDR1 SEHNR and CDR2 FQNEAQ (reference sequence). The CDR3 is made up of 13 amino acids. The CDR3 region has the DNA TGTGCCAGCACGGCGTTTAGGGATACTGAAGCTTTCTTT. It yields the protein CASTAFRDTEAFF. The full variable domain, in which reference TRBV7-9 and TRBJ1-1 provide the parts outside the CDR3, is DTGVSQNPRHKITKRGQNVTFRCDPISEHNRLYWYRQTLGQGPEFLTYFQNEAQLEKSRLLSDRFSAERPKGSFSTLEIQRTEQGDSAMYLCASTAFRDTEAFFGQGTRLTVV.

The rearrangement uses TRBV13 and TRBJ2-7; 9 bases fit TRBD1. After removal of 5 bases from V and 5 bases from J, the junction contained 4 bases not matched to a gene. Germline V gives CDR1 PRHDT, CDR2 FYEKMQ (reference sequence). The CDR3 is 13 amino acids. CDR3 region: CASSLDRGDEQYF. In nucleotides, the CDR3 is TGTGCCAGCAGCCTGGACAGGGGAGACGAGCAGTACTTC.

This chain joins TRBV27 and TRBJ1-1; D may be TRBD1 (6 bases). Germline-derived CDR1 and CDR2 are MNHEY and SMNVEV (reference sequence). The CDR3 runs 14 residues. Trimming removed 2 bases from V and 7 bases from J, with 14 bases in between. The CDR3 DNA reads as TGTGCCAGCAGTTTAGTTTCAGGGGACGGTGAAGCTTTCTTT. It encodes CASSLVSGDGEAFF.

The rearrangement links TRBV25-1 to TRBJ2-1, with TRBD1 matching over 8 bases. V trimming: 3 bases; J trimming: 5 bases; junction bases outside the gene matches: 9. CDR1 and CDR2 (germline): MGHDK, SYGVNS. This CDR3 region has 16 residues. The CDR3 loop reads CASSDQPGGLDNEQFF. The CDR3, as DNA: TGTGCCAGCAGTGACCAGCCAGGGGGCTTGGACAATGAGCAGTTCTTC. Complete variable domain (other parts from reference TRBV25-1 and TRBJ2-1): EADIYQTPRYLVIGTGKKITLECSQTMGHDKMYWYQQDPGMELHLIHYSYGVNSTEKGDLSSESTVSRIRTEHFPLTLESARPSHTSQYLCASSDQPGGLDNEQFFGPGTRLTVL.

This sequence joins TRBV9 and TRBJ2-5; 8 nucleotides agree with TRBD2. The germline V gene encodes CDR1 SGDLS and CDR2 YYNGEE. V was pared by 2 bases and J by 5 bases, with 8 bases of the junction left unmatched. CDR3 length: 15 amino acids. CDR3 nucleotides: TGTGCCAGCAGCGTTGGAAGCGGGAGTTGGGAGACCCAGTACTTC. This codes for CASSVGSGSWETQYF.

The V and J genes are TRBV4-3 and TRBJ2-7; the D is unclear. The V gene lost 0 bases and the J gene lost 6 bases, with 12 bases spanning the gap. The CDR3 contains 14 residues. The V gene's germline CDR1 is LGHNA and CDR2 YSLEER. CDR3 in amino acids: CASSQDYGLREQYF. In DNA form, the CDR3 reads TGCGCCAGCAGCCAAGATTACGGCCTGCGCGAGCAGTACTTC.

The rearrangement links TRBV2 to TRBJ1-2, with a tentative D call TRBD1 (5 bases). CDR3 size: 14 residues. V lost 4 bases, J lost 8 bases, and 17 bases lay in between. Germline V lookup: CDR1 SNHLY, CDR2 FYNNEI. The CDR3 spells CASSVGRARPGYTF. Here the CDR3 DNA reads TGTGCCAGCAGTGTGGGCAGGGCCCGCCCCGGCTACACCTTC.

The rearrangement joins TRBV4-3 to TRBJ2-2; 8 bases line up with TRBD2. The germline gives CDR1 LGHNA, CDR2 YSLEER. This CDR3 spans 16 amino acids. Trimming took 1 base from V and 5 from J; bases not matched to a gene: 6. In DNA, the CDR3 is TGCGCCAGCAGCCAAGTTGTACTAGCGGAGACCGGGGAGCTGTTTTTT. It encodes CASSQVVLAETGELFF.

CDR3 residues: CASSYDRASLNTEAFF. CDR3 nucleotide sequence: TGTGCCAGCAGCTACGACAGGGCATCTTTGAACACTGAAGCTTTCTTT. The V call is TRBV5-6, the J call TRBJ1-1; 7 nucleotides align to TRBD1. The CDR3 extends over 16 amino acids. Germline V gives CDR1 SGHDT, CDR2 YYEEEE. The V segment lost 3 bases and the J segment 0 bases; nucleotides outside the gene matches: 8.

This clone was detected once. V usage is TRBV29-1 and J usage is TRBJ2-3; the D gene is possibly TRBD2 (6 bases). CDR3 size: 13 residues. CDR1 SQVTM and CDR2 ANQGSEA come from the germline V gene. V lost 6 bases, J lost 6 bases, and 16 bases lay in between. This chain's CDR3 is CSVRGGRTDTQYF. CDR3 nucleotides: TGCAGCGTAAGGGGAGGACGGACCGATACGCAGTATTTT.